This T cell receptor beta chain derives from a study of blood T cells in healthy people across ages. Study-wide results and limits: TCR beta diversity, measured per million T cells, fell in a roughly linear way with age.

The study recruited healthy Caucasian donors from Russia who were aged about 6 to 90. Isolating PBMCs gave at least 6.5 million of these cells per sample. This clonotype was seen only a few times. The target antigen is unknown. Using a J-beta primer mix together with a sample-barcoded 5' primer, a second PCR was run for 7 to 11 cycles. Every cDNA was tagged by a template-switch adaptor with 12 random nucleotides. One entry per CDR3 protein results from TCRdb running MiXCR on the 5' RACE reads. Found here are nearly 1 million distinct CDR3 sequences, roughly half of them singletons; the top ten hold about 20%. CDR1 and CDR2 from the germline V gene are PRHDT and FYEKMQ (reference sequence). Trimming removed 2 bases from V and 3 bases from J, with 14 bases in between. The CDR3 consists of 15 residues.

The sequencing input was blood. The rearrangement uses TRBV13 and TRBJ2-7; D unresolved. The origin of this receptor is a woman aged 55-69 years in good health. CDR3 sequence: CASSLSYRRNYEQYF. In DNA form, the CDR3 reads TGTGCCAGCAGCTTATCTTACCGAAGAAACTACGAGCAGTACTTC.